These 20 T cell receptor beta chains were all obtained from the same sample, sequenced in a study of vaccination effects on CD4 cells after COVID-19. No antigens are known for them. Profiling relied on immunoSEQ multiplex PCR, and the TCRdb table lists in-frame clones only, not all of them. Here the sample spans about 27,000 clones, about 84% being singletons. Before sequencing, viral peptide pools were used by the ViraFEST assay to expand antigen-specific CD4+ T cells. After more than 8 days in culture, the CD4+ T cells were isolated. It was between March and December 2020 that the person had a SARS-CoV-2 infection confirmed by PCR. The input for sequencing was CD4+ T cells from PBMCs cultured with HCoV-NL63 spike peptides, taken before COVID-19 vaccination. These receptor sequences come from a human donor who had a prior SARS-CoV-2 infection.

The chain is built from TRBV4-3 and TRBJ2-1, with 10 positions matching TRBD2. The CDR3 is 18 residues long. Unmatched junction bases numbered 9, after V lost 0 bases and J lost 4 bases. CDR1 is LGHNA, CDR2 YSLEER, per germline. The CDR3 spells CASSQDGSGRAPYNEQFF. The CDR3 DNA reads TGCGCCAGCAGCCAAGATGGGAGCGGGAGGGCCCCTTACAATGAGCAGTTCTTC.

The rearrangement links TRBV2 to TRBJ2-3, with 13 positions matching TRBD2. The CDR3 contains 16 residues. Trimming at V came to 3 bases and at J to 6 bases, leaving 6 bases not matched to a gene. The germline V gene encodes CDR1 SNHLY and CDR2 FYNNEI. The CDR3 region has the DNA TGTGCCAGCAGTGACACTAGCGGGGGGGGCTGGGATACGCAGTATTTT. This gives the protein CASSDTSGGGWDTQYF.

This chain joins TRBV30 and TRBJ1-1; the D gene is possibly TRBD1 (5 bases). This CDR3 spans 15 amino acids. With 3 bases removed from V and 5 bases from J, the gap between germline ends came to 19 bases. The germline V gene has CDR1 GTSNPN and CDR2 SVGIG (reference sequence). The CDR3 bases are TGTGCCTGGAGACCCCCTCCAGGATGGGGGACTGAAGCTTTCTTT. Amino acids: CAWRPPPGWGTEAFF.

The gene calls are TRBV9 and TRBJ1-1; maybe TRBD1 (6 bases). V shed 3 bases and J shed 4 bases, with 13 bases lying between them. The CDR3 has 14 residues. CDR1 and CDR2 (germline): SGDLS, YYNGEE. DNA of the CDR3: TGTGCCAGCAGCGATTCACAGGGTCTCACTGAAGCTTTCTTT. As protein: CASSDSQGLTEAFF.

The chain is built from TRBV28 and TRBJ1-1, with TRBD1 as a possible D gene (5 bases). Trimming removed 3 bases at V and 11 bases at J, with 16 bases between. The CDR3 runs to 13 residues. The germline V gene has CDR1 MDHEN and CDR2 SYDVKM. CDR3 coding DNA: TGTGCCAGCAGTTTCCCCCACAGGCAAGAGGCTTTCTTT. This codes for CASSFPHRQEAFF.

V and J are TRBV30 and TRBJ1-1, with TRBD1 matching over 7 bases. The length of the CDR3 is 12 residues. The V and J ends lost 2 bases and 11 bases, in that order; junction bases with no gene match: 8. Germline V gene sequence: CDR1 GTSNPN, CDR2 SVGIG (reference sequence). Written as DNA, the CDR3 is TGTGCCTGGAGTCGGGGGACAGTTCGGGCTTTCTTT. As protein: CAWSRGTVRAFF.

V and J are TRBV11-3 and TRBJ2-5; TRBD2 matches 9 bases. The ends lost 5 bases at V and 4 bases at J; junction bases unmatched: 11. This CDR3 region has 16 residues. From germline, CDR1 is SGHNT and CDR2 YENEEA. CDR3 nucleotides: TGTGCCAGCAGCCCCCTGTGGGCGGGAGGGGGAGAGACCCAGTACTTC. Its protein is CASSPLWAGGGETQYF.

The chain employs TRBV6-5 and TRBJ2-7; 8 bases fit TRBD2. This CDR3 has 15 residues. The trim removed 0 bases at V and 0 bases at J, leaving 1 base unmatched. Germline assignment: CDR1 MNHEY and CDR2 SVGAGI. CDR3 nucleotide sequence: TGTGCCAGCAGTTACTCAGCGGGAGACTCCTACGAGCAGTACTTC. Protein sequence: CASSYSAGDSYEQYF.

The V call is TRBV4-3, the J call TRBJ1-4; D possibly corresponds to TRBD1 (5 bases). The germline gives CDR1 LGHNA, CDR2 YSLEER. V lost 1 base and J lost 1, with 10 bases in between. The CDR3 is 16 residues long. Here the CDR3 reads CASSQGQLLTNEKLFF. As DNA, the CDR3 is TGCGCCAGCAGCCAAGGACAGCTCTTAACTAATGAAAAACTGTTTTTT.

This chain links TRBV5-1 with TRBJ1-1; D unclear. V was clipped by 1 base and J by 1 base, with 5 bases between them. Looked up from germline, CDR1 is SGHRS and CDR2 is YFSETQ. The CDR3 totals 13 residues. This CDR3 reads CASSLIQNTEAFF. The CDR3 DNA reads TGCGCCAGCAGCTTGATCCAGAACACTGAAGCTTTCTTT.

The chain has TRBV6-5 and TRBJ1-2; D remains unclear. CDR1 MNHEY and CDR2 SVGAGI come from the germline V gene. This CDR3 comprises 15 residues. The V end was cut by 5 bases, the J end by 5 bases, with 18 bases between. The CDR3 DNA follows: TGTGCCAGCAGTACGAGCCCCTCCTTGTTTTATGGCTACACCTTC. It encodes CASSTSPSLFYGYTF.

The V gene is TRBV15, the J gene TRBJ1-2; D gene uncertain. Between the trimmed V and J ends, which lost 1 base and 5 bases, there was a span of 11 bases. CDR3 length equals 14 residues. CDR1 LNHNV and CDR2 YYDKDF come from the germline V gene (reference sequence). CDR3 protein: CATSRAPNAYGYTF. CDR3 DNA sequence: TGTGCCACCAGCAGAGCACCCAACGCATATGGCTACACCTTC.

V gene TRBV18 combines with J gene TRBJ2-4, with TRBD2 matching over 7 bases. This CDR3 has 16 amino acids. Trimming cost V 5 bases and J 0 bases; bases outside gene matches: 7. The V gene's germline CDR1 is KGHSH and CDR2 LQKENI. For the CDR3, the DNA is TGTGCCAGCTCAGGCCGGGAGGAGAGAGCCAAAAACATTCAGTACTTC. Protein sequence: CASSGREERAKNIQYF.

This chain connects TRBV18 to TRBJ2-5; TRBD2 aligns across 10 bases. The length of the CDR3 is 15 residues. Germline CDR1 KGHSH, CDR2 LQKENI. V was clipped by 2 bases and J by 4 bases; unmatched bases: 4. The CDR3: CASSPAGTSVETQYF. For the CDR3, the DNA is TGTGCCAGCTCACCAGCCGGGACTAGCGTAGAGACCCAGTACTTC. The whole variable domain, remainder taken from reference TRBV18 and TRBJ2-5, is NAGVMQNPRHLVRRRGQEARLRCSPMKGHSHVYWYRQLPEEGLKFMVYLQKENIIDESGMPKERFSAEFPKEGPSILRIQQVVRGDSAAYFCASSPAGTSVETQYFGPGTRLLVL.

The chain recombines TRBV29-1 with TRBJ2-5; possible D gene TRBD2, 6 bases. Trimming pared 4 bases from V and 4 bases from J, leaving 16 bases between. The V gene's germline CDR1 is SQVTM and CDR2 ANQGSEA. This CDR3 is 14 amino acids long. CDR3 DNA: TGCAGCGTTGGTCGGGGGATGCCGGGAGAGACCCAGTACTTC. Amino acids: CSVGRGMPGETQYF.

V gene TRBV10-3 combines with J gene TRBJ1-2; no firm D call. This CDR3 has 15 amino acids. V was clipped by 3 bases and J by 5 bases, with 16 bases between them. CDR1 is ENHRY, CDR2 SYGVKD, per germline. This CDR3 reads CAISDRTRNRYGYTF. CDR3 nucleotides: TGTGCCATCAGTGATCGGACCCGGAATAGGTATGGCTACACCTTC.

The chain recombines TRBV13 with TRBJ1-4; TRBD1 agrees at 8 bases. CDR3 length equals 16 residues. Germline CDR1 is PRHDT and CDR2 is FYEKMQ (reference sequence). Trimming took 5 bases from V and 7 from J; bases not matched to a gene: 12. The CDR3 protein is CASSPDRAILPEKLFF. The DNA for the CDR3 is TGTGCCAGCAGCCCGGACAGGGCGATATTACCTGAAAAACTGTTTTTT. Variable domain in full (rest from reference TRBV13 and TRBJ1-4): AAGVIQSPRHLIKEKRETATLKCYPIPRHDTVYWYQQGPGQDPQFLISFYEKMQSDKGSIPDRFSAQQFSDYHSELNMSSLELGDSALYFCASSPDRAILPEKLFFGSGTQLSVL.

The rearrangement links TRBV12-3 or TRBV12-4 to TRBJ2-7; either TRBD1 or TRBD2 may fit D (5 bases each). Trimming took off 6 bases at V and 3 bases at J, with 12 bases between the two ends. This CDR3 region has 13 residues. The CDR3 DNA is TGTGCCAGCAGCCCCCCAGGGAGCTACGAGCAGTACTTC. It codes for CASSPPGSYEQYF.

The chain combines TRBV5-4 with TRBJ2-1; D is tentatively TRBD1 or TRBD2 (6 bases each). The V gene lost 4 bases and the J gene lost 4 bases, with 12 bases spanning the gap. This CDR3 spans 14 amino acids. Germline CDR1 SGHNT, CDR2 YYREEE (reference sequence). CDR3 nucleotide sequence: TGTGCCAGCAGCCAGGGGACTGTATACAATGAGCAGTTCTTC. Protein sequence: CASSQGTVYNEQFF.

This clone has just a few counts. J is TRBJ2-1 and V is TRBV7-9, with 10 bases identical to TRBD2. V shed 5 bases, J shed 2 bases, and the junction held 6 bases outside the gene matches. Per the germline V gene, CDR1 is SEHNR and CDR2 is FQNEAQ (reference sequence). The CDR3 is made up of 16 amino acids. This chain's CDR3 is CASSPIAGGTYNEQFF. CDR3 DNA sequence: TGTGCCAGCAGCCCCATAGCGGGAGGTACCTACAATGAGCAGTTCTTC.